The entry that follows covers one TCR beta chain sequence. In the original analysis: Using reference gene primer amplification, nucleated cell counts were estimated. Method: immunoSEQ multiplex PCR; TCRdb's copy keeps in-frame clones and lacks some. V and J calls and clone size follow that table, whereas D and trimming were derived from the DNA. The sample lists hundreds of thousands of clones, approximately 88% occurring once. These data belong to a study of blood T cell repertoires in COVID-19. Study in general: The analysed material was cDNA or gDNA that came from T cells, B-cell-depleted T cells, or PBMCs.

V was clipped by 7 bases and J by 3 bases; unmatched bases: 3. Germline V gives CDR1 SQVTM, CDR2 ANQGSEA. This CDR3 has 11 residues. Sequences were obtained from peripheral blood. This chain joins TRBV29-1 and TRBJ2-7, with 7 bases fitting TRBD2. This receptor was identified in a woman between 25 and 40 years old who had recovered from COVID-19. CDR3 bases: TGCAGCGGTCTAGCGGACTACGAGCAGTACTTC. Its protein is CSGLADYEQYF.